The 8 T cell receptor beta chains below come from one sample, sequenced in a study of blood T cell repertoires in COVID-19. TCRdb keeps only in-frame clones here, not all; method: immunoSEQ multiplex PCR. The sample has roughly 62,000 clones; around nine tenths are singletons. Sequencing was done on a sample of peripheral blood. All receptors come from a human donor with active COVID-19. The donor label of this sample is uncertain.

The chain uses TRBV5-1 and TRBJ1-6; 10 bases match TRBD1. V was pared by 0 bases and J by 9 bases, with 9 bases of the junction left unmatched. Germline CDR1 is SGHRS and CDR2 is YFSETQ. The CDR3 consists of 17 residues. CDR3 coding DNA: TGCGCCAGCAGCTTGGCCCCTTCGGGACAGGGGACTTCACCCCTCCACTTT. Amino acids: CASSLAPSGQGTSPLHF.

The chain joins TRBV7-2 to TRBJ1-6; 7 bases agree with TRBD1. This CDR3 contains 15 residues. The trim removed 0 bases at V and 9 bases at J, leaving 5 bases unmatched. The germline V gene encodes CDR1 SGHTA and CDR2 FQGNSA. The CDR3 DNA reads as TGTGCCAGCAGCTTAGCGGGACAGATTTCTTCACCCCTCCACTTT. Translated: CASSLAGQISSPLHF.

The J gene is TRBJ2-1, the V gene TRBV19; 8 bases align to TRBD2. The ends lost 10 bases at V and 1 base at J; junction bases unmatched: 12. The CDR3 is 16 residues long. The germline V gene has CDR1 LNHDA and CDR2 SQIVND (reference sequence). The CDR3 region is CATLGLAGESYNEQFF. The DNA of the CDR3 is TGTGCCACTCTTGGGCTAGCGGGCGAGTCCTACAATGAGCAGTTCTTC.

This clone was seen a single time. The chain has TRBV11-2 and TRBJ2-2; TRBD2 agrees at 9 bases. This CDR3 region has 15 residues. V trimming: 5 bases; J trimming: 2 bases; junction bases outside the gene matches: 3. Looked up from germline, CDR1 is SGHAT and CDR2 is FQNNGV. CDR3 DNA: TGTGCCAGCAGCGTAGCGGGAGCCAACACCGGGGAGCTGTTTTTT. This codes for CASSVAGANTGELFF. Complete variable domain (other parts from reference TRBV11-2 and TRBJ2-2): EAGVAQSPRYKIIEKRQSVAFWCNPISGHATLYWYQQILGQGPKLLIQFQNNGVVDDSQLPKDRFSAERLKGVDSTLKIQPAKLEDSAVYLCASSVAGANTGELFFGEGSRLTVL.

The V call is TRBV5-4, the J call TRBJ1-1; 10 positions match TRBD1. CDR3 length: 16 residues. Germline V gene data show CDR1 as SGHNT and CDR2 as YYREEE (reference sequence). V gave up 2 bases and J gave up 9 bases; unmatched junction bases: 13. The CDR3, as DNA: TGTGCCAGCAGCTTCGGGACAGGGGAATTGTTGCGAAAAGCTTTCTTT. Translation: CASSFGTGELLRKAFF.

The chain recombines TRBV6-1 with TRBJ2-7, with a weak D call TRBD2 (5 bases). CDR1 is MNHNS, CDR2 SASEGT, per germline. CDR3 length equals 15 residues. Trimming left V 0 bases short and J 3 bases short, with 12 bases between. The CDR3 protein is CASSEAGLAGYEQYF. The CDR3 region has the DNA TGTGCCAGCAGTGAAGCGGGCCTAGCCGGCTACGAGCAGTACTTC.

The chain uses TRBV9 and TRBJ1-3; a possible D gene is TRBD1 (5 bases). The germline V and J ends were trimmed by 4 bases and 0 bases, with 8 bases remaining between them. The CDR3 loop spans 14 amino acids. Germline V CDR1 and CDR2: SGDLS, YYNGEE. The chain's CDR3 is CASSQGDSGNTIYF. CDR3 DNA: TGTGCCAGCAGCCAAGGGGACTCTGGAAACACCATATATTTT.

The rearrangement uses TRBV5-1 and TRBJ1-4; D remains ambiguous. Germline CDR1 SGHRS, CDR2 YFSETQ. V shed 3 bases and J shed 4 bases, with 10 bases lying between them. This CDR3 is built from 14 residues. CDR3 sequence: CASSYSPGNEKLFF. For the CDR3, the DNA is TGCGCCAGCAGCTATTCGCCGGGTAATGAAAAACTGTTTTTT.